This T cell receptor beta chain was sequenced for a study of regulatory T cells in long-lasting Graves disease. Germline CDR1 reads SGHRS; CDR2 reads YFSETQ. This CDR3 contains 15 residues. Unmatched junction bases numbered 4, after V lost 0 bases and J lost 6 bases. iRepertoire HTBI primers and Arm-PCR of CDR3 regions built TCR beta libraries. As handled by the study authors: Across all samples, about 62 TRBV segments and 14 TRBJ segments were identified. MiXCR, applied by TCRdb to the multiplex PCR reads, yields one record per CDR3 protein. These V and J calls are TCRdb output, not the study's own analysis. In the table there are some 490,000 distinct CDR3 sequences, about 12% of which are singletons. Study-level findings and limits: The persistent group shared fewer than 3,500 public clonotypes, more than the approximately 890 shared by new patients. For persistent Graves' patients, TCR diversity was lower than for newly diagnosed ones.

Time point described: newly diagnosed GD, antithyroid drugs for less than 3 months. The authors made the TCR library using RNA they extracted from PBMCs. Only a few counts were recorded for this clonotype. Antigen: not known. A further study also used this sample, focusing on T cells in Graves' hyperthyroidism and ophthalmopathy.

This receptor was obtained from a woman in her thirties with Graves disease. J is TRBJ2-2 and V is TRBV5-1; 8 positions agree with TRBD2. The sample was peripheral blood mononuclear cells (PBMCs), taken at new diagnosis, from a patient treated with antithyroid drugs. The chain's CDR3 is CASSLDPGLAGELFF. The CDR3 DNA follows: TGCGCCAGCAGCTTGGACCCGGGACTAGCCGGGGAGCTGTTTTTT.